The rows below give T cell receptor beta chains drawn from one sample of a study of control samples from healthy donors and cancer patients. The method was immunoSEQ multiplex PCR; TCRdb's version includes in-frame clones alone and lacks a portion of them. Seen here are 95,000 to 130,000 clones, 80% to 90% observed once, and the top ten hold around 1.1%. Specimen: PBMCs. The receptor source for this set is a woman in her forties or fifties with colorectal cancer. CDR3s include the opening cysteine and the closing phenylalanine or tryptophan. A D gene is named only where the DNA matches it firmly. Not all rows give a size; the values are once, few, many and, for expanded clones, a class.

clone_size,j_call,d_call,v_call,cdr3_nt,cdr3_aa
once,TRBJ1-2,.,TRBV27,TGTGCCAGCAGTTCATCCCGGATAGCTACTAACTATGGCTACACCTTC,CASSSSRIATNYGYTF
.,TRBJ2-1,.,TRBV30,TGTGCCTGGAGTGTATTGGGCCGCGCCTATGAGCAGTTCTTC,CAWSVLGRAYEQFF
few,TRBJ2-3,TRBD1,TRBV7-8,TGTGCCAGCAGCTTAAGGGACAGGGGCAGCACAGATACGCAGTATTTT,CASSLRDRGSTDTQYF
.,TRBJ2-6,.,TRBV3-1/TRBV3-2,TGTGCCAGCAGCCAAAACCTTGCAGGAGGGGGAACTGGGGCCAACGTCCTGACTTTC,CASSQNLAGGGTGANVLTF
.,TRBJ1-4,TRBD1,TRBV28,TGTGCCAGCAGGGATGGGACAGGACTTAGAGCAACTAATGAAAAACTGTTTTTT,CASRDGTGLRATNEKLFF
.,TRBJ2-3,TRBD2,TRBV10-3,TGTGCCATCAGTAGACTAGCGGGAGAGACAGATACGCAGTATTTT,CAISRLAGETDTQYF
.,TRBJ2-1,TRBD1,TRBV7-7,TGTGCTAGCAGCTTAGGGGGCTCGGGGTCCTACAATGAGCAGTTCTTC,CASSLGGSGSYNEQFF
.,TRBJ2-1,.,TRBV7-6,TGTGCCAGCAGCTTAGGACCAGGGTACGACTACAATGAGCAGTTCTTC,CASSLGPGYDYNEQFF
.,TRBJ2-3,.,TRBV27,TGTGCGAGCACGAGGTTCGATACGCAGTATTTT,CASTRFDTQYF
.,TRBJ1-3,.,TRBV7-9,TGTGCCAGCAGCGCCGGAACAGGGATCTCTGGAAACACCATATATTTT,CASSAGTGISGNTIYF
.,TRBJ2-2,.,TRBV24-1,TGTGCCACCAGTGATTTGCTCGGGGAGCTGTTTTTT,CATSDLLGELFF
.,TRBJ1-6,.,TRBV2,TGTGCCAGCAGAATACAAACCGGTCTACATTCACCCCTCCACTTT,CASRIQTGLHSPLHF
.,TRBJ1-2,.,TRBV5-1,TGCGCCAGCAGCTTGGACGGGGACGGCTACACCTTC,CASSLDGDGYTF
.,TRBJ1-4,.,TRBV19,TGTGCCAGTAGTATTTCTAATGAAAAACTGTTTTTT,CASSISNEKLFF
.,TRBJ1-6,TRBD1,TRBV19,TGTGCCAGTAGTCCGTCAGGGGGCTCCTATAATTCACCCCTCCACTTT,CASSPSGGSYNSPLHF
.,TRBJ1-1,.,TRBV4-1,TGCGCCAGCAGCCAAACCTCGAACTTCAACACTGAAGCTTTCTTT,CASSQTSNFNTEAFF
.,TRBJ1-5,.,TRBV7-6,TGTGCCAGCAGCCGATACATACAGGGTACTGGGGGTAATCAGCCCCAGCATTTT,CASSRYIQGTGGNQPQHF
.,TRBJ1-5,TRBD1,TRBV19,TGTGCCAGTAGTGAAACCCCGTGGGACAGGGGTGGTCAGCCCCAGCATTTT,CASSETPWDRGGQPQHF
once,TRBJ2-5,TRBD2,TRBV9,TGTGCCAGCAGCGTAGGTGGACTAGCGGGGCAAGAGACCCAGTACTTC,CASSVGGLAGQETQYF